Listed here are 32 T cell receptor beta chains from one sample, sequenced in a study of CD8+ T cells in alopecia areata. Treatment specified: oral pan-JAK inhibitor, 5-10 mg twice daily. It was cDNA, reverse transcribed from extracted RNA, that served as the sequencing template. Clones were sequenced by immunoSEQ multiplex PCR, and TCRdb holds only the in-frame ones, with some missing. The sample includes over 100,000 clones, about 59% of them seen just once. The input for sequencing was CD8+ T cells sorted from blood, taken at week 24, from a patient treated with tofacitinib. The origin of the receptors is a human donor with alopecia areata.

The chain carries TRBV5-6 and TRBJ1-2; D uncertain. The CDR3 runs to 17 residues. Germline loops: CDR1 SGHDT, CDR2 YYEEEE. V was pared by 4 bases and J by 3 bases, with 22 bases between. Here the CDR3 DNA reads TGTGCCAGCAGCCATTTGATGGGCGAGATGGTTGACTATGGCTACACCTTC. Protein sequence: CASSHLMGEMVDYGYTF.

V usage is TRBV29-1 and J usage is TRBJ2-2; no firm D call. The CDR3 spans 13 residues. Germline V gene lookup returns CDR1 SQVTM and CDR2 ANQGSEA. Between the trimmed V and J ends, which lost 0 bases and 5 bases, there was a span of 7 bases. The chain's CDR3 is CSVEDTHTGELFF. The CDR3 DNA reads TGCAGCGTTGAAGATACGCATACCGGGGAGCTGTTTTTT.

V usage is TRBV6-5 and J usage is TRBJ2-5; TRBD2 might be the D (5 bases). CDR1 and CDR2 (germline): MNHEY, SVGAGI. Trimming cost V 4 bases and J 2 bases, with 8 bases left between them. CDR3 length: 13 amino acids. The CDR3 nucleotides read TGTGCCAGCAGTTCCGGGAATCAAGAGACCCAGTACTTC. This codes for CASSSGNQETQYF.

The chain has TRBV6-6 and TRBJ1-5; no definite D call. V dropped 4 bases and J dropped 0 bases, with 10 bases sitting between them. CDR1 and CDR2 (germline): MNHNY, SVGAGI (reference sequence). This CDR3 contains 15 residues. CDR3 in amino acids: CASSSLDGSNQPQHF. The CDR3 coding sequence is TGTGCCAGCAGTTCGCTAGACGGTAGCAATCAGCCCCAGCATTTT.

The genes are TRBV4-2 and TRBJ2-2; D remains unclear. This CDR3 is built from 13 residues. CDR1 is LGHNA, CDR2 YNFKEQ, per germline. V lost 0 bases to trimming and J lost 6 bases, with 5 bases between them. CDR3 loop: CASSQEVSGELFF. CDR3 DNA sequence: TGTGCCAGCAGCCAAGAAGTCTCCGGGGAGCTGTTTTTT.

The chain has TRBV25-1 and TRBJ1-2, with TRBD1 matching 7 bases. V dropped 7 bases and J dropped 6; count of bases not matched to a gene: 8. Germline loops: CDR1 MGHDK, CDR2 SYGVNS. The CDR3 runs 13 residues. CDR3 nucleotide sequence: TGTGCCAGCAAATTCGGCCAGGGGGATGGCTACACCTTC. It encodes CASKFGQGDGYTF.

The CDR3 nucleotides are TGTGCCAGCAGCCAATTCCCCGGTAGCAATCAGCCCCAGCATTTT. It specifies CASSQFPGSNQPQHF. V and J are TRBV16 and TRBJ1-5; D is ambiguous. Trimming removed 1 base from V and 0 bases from J, with 7 bases in between. The CDR3 runs 15 residues. Germline V gives CDR1 KGHSY, CDR2 FQNENV.

The rearrangement joins TRBV5-1 to TRBJ2-7, with 8 bases identical to TRBD1. This CDR3 has 16 residues. After removal of 1 base from V and 1 base from J, the junction contained 7 bases not matched to a gene. Germline CDR1 is SGHRS and CDR2 is YFSETQ. The CDR3 sequence is CASSLIETGGSYEQYF. The CDR3 DNA reads as TGCGCCAGCAGCTTGATCGAAACAGGGGGATCCTACGAGCAGTACTTC. The whole variable domain, remainder taken from reference TRBV5-1 and TRBJ2-7, is KAGVTQTPRYLIKTRGQQVTLSCSPISGHRSVSWYQQTPGQGLQFLFEYFSETQRNKGNFPGRFSGRQFSNSRSEMNVSTLELGDSALYLCASSLIETGGSYEQYFGPGTRLTVT.

This rearrangement joins TRBV6-5 to TRBJ2-5; D might be TRBD1 or TRBD2, each matching 5 bases. This CDR3 region has 13 residues. V was clipped by 3 bases and J by 5 bases, with 10 bases between them. The germline CDR1 and CDR2 sequences are MNHEY and SVGAGI. The CDR3 loop is CASSYTEGETQYF. The DNA of the CDR3 is TGTGCCAGCAGTTATACAGAGGGGGAGACCCAGTACTTC.

The CDR3 bases are TGTGCCAGCAGTGAGGGCCTCTTTTCGCCTAACTATGGCTACACCTTC. Protein product: CASSEGLFSPNYGYTF. The chain has TRBV2 and TRBJ1-2; no clear D. Trimming stripped 3 bases from V and 0 bases from J, with 14 bases between. Germline loops: CDR1 SNHLY, CDR2 FYNNEI. This CDR3 region has 16 residues.

This clone appeared a few times. The gene calls are TRBV6-1 and TRBJ2-7, with a tentative D call TRBD1 (6 bases). CDR3 length: 14 amino acids. Trimming stripped 1 base from V and 3 bases from J, with 10 bases between. The V gene's germline CDR1 is MNHNS and CDR2 SASEGT. CDR3 protein: CASSEGYRVYEQYF. CDR3 nucleotide sequence: TGTGCCAGCAGTGAAGGGTACAGGGTCTACGAGCAGTACTTC.

The chain carries TRBV6-6 and TRBJ1-5; D might be TRBD1 (5 bases). Trimming removed 4 bases at V and 6 bases at J, with 10 bases between. Germline CDR1 is MNHNY and CDR2 is SVGAGI (reference sequence). This CDR3 contains 13 residues. The CDR3 nucleotides read TGTGCCAGCAGTTTTACAGGCTCTCAGCCCCAGCATTTT. It specifies CASSFTGSQPQHF.

The chain joins TRBV7-3 to TRBJ1-1; no reliable D call. Trimming pared 2 bases from V and 4 bases from J, leaving 5 bases between. The germline CDR1 and CDR2 sequences are SGHTA and FQGTGA. This CDR3 has 12 residues. DNA of the CDR3: TGTGCCAGCAGCTTAGGTTCCACTGAAGCTTTCTTT. This gives the protein CASSLGSTEAFF.

Only a few counts were recorded for this clone. This rearrangement joins TRBV27 to TRBJ1-2; possibly TRBD1 for D (6 bases). CDR3 size: 16 residues. Trimming removed 8 bases from V and 3 bases from J, with 22 bases in between. Germline CDR1 is MNHEY and CDR2 is SMNVEV (reference sequence). The CDR3 reads CASGPALTGKYYGYTF. As DNA, the CDR3 is TGTGCCAGCGGCCCTGCCTTAACAGGGAAATACTATGGCTACACCTTC.

This clone was found a few times. This rearrangement joins TRBV7-9 to TRBJ2-1, with D maybe TRBD1 (7 bases). The CDR3 is 15 amino acids. The germline V gene encodes CDR1 SEHNR and CDR2 FQNEAQ (reference sequence). Trimming removed 0 bases at V and 8 bases at J, with 14 bases between. This CDR3 reads CASSLASGGQHEQFF. For the CDR3, the DNA is TGTGCCAGCAGCTTAGCTTCAGGGGGGCAGCATGAGCAGTTCTTC.

The chain couples TRBV5-6 to TRBJ2-3, with D uncertain. CDR1 is SGHDT and CDR2 is YYEEEE in the germline V gene. With 3 bases removed from V and 3 bases from J, the gap between germline ends came to 11 bases. The CDR3 consists of 14 residues. CDR3 bases: TGTGCCAGCAGCTACAGCGAAAAAACAGATACGCAGTATTTT. It encodes CASSYSEKTDTQYF. Filled out from reference TRBV5-6 and TRBJ2-3, the complete variable domain reads DAGVTQSPTHLIKTRGQQVTLRCSPKSGHDTVSWYQQALGQGPQFIFQYYEEEERQRGNFPDRFSGHQFPNYSSELNVNALLLGDSALYLCASSYSEKTDTQYFGPGTRLTVL.

V gene TRBV23-1 combines with J gene TRBJ1-1, with D perhaps matching TRBD1 (6 bases). TRBV23-1 is filed as an ORF, its function uncertain. V was cut by 3 bases and J by 3 bases, with 14 bases left in between. This CDR3 region has 15 residues. CDR3 sequence: CASSQGKSGDTEAFF. The CDR3 DNA follows: TGCGCCAGCAGTCAGGGAAAATCAGGGGACACTGAAGCTTTCTTT.

This clone was found a few times. V usage is TRBV28 and J usage is TRBJ2-4; no firm D call. The CDR3 runs to 14 residues. The V gene lost 5 bases and the J gene lost 7 bases, with 15 bases spanning the gap. Germline V CDR1 and CDR2: MDHEN, SYDVKM. This chain's CDR3 is CASSPVYDVNIQYF. In DNA form, the CDR3 reads TGTGCCAGCAGTCCGGTATATGATGTGAACATTCAGTACTTC.

In its sample, this clone was seen a few times. The CDR3 is CASSKERYEQYF. In DNA form, the CDR3 reads TGTGCCAGCAGCAAAGAAAGGTACGAGCAGTACTTC. The rearrangement links TRBV21-1 to TRBJ2-7. TRBV21-1 has pseudogene status. The CDR3 has 12 amino acids.

This clone appeared a few times. The chain carries TRBV7-2 and TRBJ2-7; D call uncertain. The CDR3 has 13 amino acids. Germline V gene sequence: CDR1 SGHTA, CDR2 FQGNSA. The CDR3 DNA sequence: TGTGCTGTCCCTCGTCCCTCCTACTACGAGCAGTACTTC. Protein sequence: CAVPRPSYYEQYF. Based on the CDR3 plus reference TRBV7-2 and TRBJ2-7, the full variable domain is GAGVSQSPSNKVTEKGKDVELRCDPISGHTALYWYRQSLGQGLEFLIYFQGNSAPDKSGLPSDRFSAERTGGSVSTLTIQRTQQEDSAVYLCAVPRPSYYEQYFGPGTRLTVT.

This rearrangement joins TRBV29-1 to TRBJ2-1; unclear D gene. The CDR3 spans 12 residues. CDR1 and CDR2 (germline): SQVTM, ANQGSEA. With 3 bases removed from V and 2 bases from J, the gap between germline ends came to 5 bases. CDR3 region: CSVEEPYNEQFF. The CDR3 DNA follows: TGCAGCGTTGAGGAACCCTACAATGAGCAGTTCTTC.

The genes are TRBV29-1 and TRBJ1-2; possible D gene TRBD1, 6 bases. The V gene's germline CDR1 is SQVTM and CDR2 ANQGSEA. V lost 2 bases and J 8 bases, leaving 9 bases between the germline ends. The CDR3 loop spans 11 amino acids. The CDR3 is CSVEHRDGYTF. CDR3 in DNA: TGCAGCGTTGAACACAGGGACGGCTACACCTTC.

The J gene is TRBJ1-1, the V gene TRBV25-1; maybe TRBD1 (5 bases). Germline CDR1 MGHDK, CDR2 SYGVNS. The CDR3 covers 15 residues. V lost 3 bases to trimming and J lost 2 bases, with 13 bases between them. The CDR3 region is CASSDSGTDNTEAFF. The CDR3 region has the DNA TGTGCCAGCAGTGATTCCGGGACGGACAACACTGAAGCTTTCTTT.

The J gene is TRBJ2-3, the V gene TRBV5-4; 8 positions agree with TRBD2. Per germline, CDR1 SGHNT and CDR2 YYREEE (reference sequence). CDR3 length: 18 residues. V lost 1 base, J lost 5 bases, and 15 bases stayed unmatched. The CDR3: CASSLRLRGEADIDTQYF. CDR3 nucleotide sequence: TGTGCCAGCAGCTTGCGGTTGCGGGGGGAGGCAGACATAGATACGCAGTATTTT.

V and J are TRBV13 and TRBJ1-2; 7 bases fit TRBD1. J lost 6 bases, V lost 0 bases, and 7 bases had no gene match. Germline V lookup: CDR1 PRHDT, CDR2 FYEKMQ (reference sequence). There are 15 residues in the CDR3. The CDR3 protein is CASSLGHRGEDGYTF. The CDR3 nucleotides are TGTGCCAGCAGCTTAGGCCACAGGGGAGAGGATGGCTACACCTTC.

This clone was seen only a few times. V gene TRBV13 combines with J gene TRBJ2-3; D remains ambiguous. The germline V gene encodes CDR1 PRHDT and CDR2 FYEKMQ (reference sequence). V gave up 2 bases and J gave up 6 bases, with 9 bases separating them. The CDR3 has 13 residues. The DNA for the CDR3 is TGTGCCAGCAGCTTAAATGTAATGGATACGCAGTATTTT. Its protein product is CASSLNVMDTQYF.

J is TRBJ2-1 and V is TRBV13; tentative D call: TRBD2 (6 bases). This CDR3 has 13 residues. Germline loops: CDR1 PRHDT, CDR2 FYEKMQ (reference sequence). Trimming took off 3 bases at V and 7 bases at J, with 10 bases between the two ends. CDR3 nucleotides: TGTGCCAGCAGCTTCCCGGGAGTTAATGAGCAGTTCTTC. Protein: CASSFPGVNEQFF.

This rearrangement joins TRBV29-1 to TRBJ1-3; D might be TRBD1 (5 bases). Germline lookup yields CDR1 SQVTM and CDR2 ANQGSEA. The CDR3 covers 15 residues. Between the trimmed V and J ends, which lost 2 bases and 8 bases, there was a span of 19 bases. CDR3 amino acids: CSVESPSDGGDTIYF. CDR3 bases: TGCAGCGTTGAATCACCGTCCGATGGGGGAGACACCATATATTTT.

The chain joins TRBV11-2 to TRBJ2-7; D gene unclear. CDR3 size: 14 residues. Germline lookup yields CDR1 SGHAT and CDR2 FQNNGV. V was trimmed by 4 bases and J by 0 bases, leaving 10 bases between them. The CDR3 loop is CASSSLTPSYEQYF. In DNA form, the CDR3 reads TGTGCCAGCAGCTCTTTGACACCCTCCTACGAGCAGTACTTC.

This clone was found a few times. The chain carries TRBV7-3 and TRBJ2-5; 7 nucleotides align to TRBD2. The CDR3 is 15 residues long. After removal of 4 bases from V and 2 bases from J, the junction contained 7 bases not matched to a gene. Germline-derived CDR1 and CDR2 are SGHTA and FQGTGA. The CDR3 loop is CASSWGGGTQETQYF. In DNA form, the CDR3 reads TGTGCCAGCAGCTGGGGCGGGGGAACTCAAGAGACCCAGTACTTC.

The sample holds a few counts of this clone. The same CDR3 arises from other DNA sequences in this sample as well. This chain joins TRBV7-9 and TRBJ1-5; 7 nucleotides line up with TRBD1. This CDR3 spans 15 amino acids. Germline V gene data show CDR1 as SEHNR and CDR2 as FQNEAQ (reference sequence). V dropped 1 base and J dropped 7; count of bases not matched to a gene: 7. The CDR3 loop is CASSLEGAPGQPQHF. CDR3 coding DNA: TGTGCCAGCAGCTTAGAGGGGGCCCCGGGGCAGCCCCAGCATTTT.

This clone was observed a handful of times. The V gene is TRBV27, the J gene TRBJ1-4; 9 nucleotides align to TRBD1. The CDR3 is 15 residues long. Germline assignment: CDR1 MNHEY and CDR2 SMNVEV (reference sequence). With V trimmed by 0 bases and J by 7 bases, 3 bases remained unmatched. CDR3 sequence reads: CASSLSPDRGEKLFF. The CDR3 DNA reads as TGTGCCAGCAGTTTATCCCCGGACAGGGGTGAAAAACTGTTTTTT.